One and the same sample provided the 15 T cell receptor beta chains below, sequenced in a study of blood T cell repertoires in COVID-19. Repertoires were generated with immunoSEQ multiplex PCR, while TCRdb's copy carries only in-frame clones and drops some. The table includes more than 250,000 clones, roughly 84% detected once. The sequenced sample was peripheral blood. The receptors shown here come from a man aged 50 to 59 with active or convalescent COVID-19.

The gene calls are TRBV2 and TRBJ2-7; TRBD1 aligns across 9 bases. CDR3 length equals 15 residues. V dropped 6 bases and J dropped 3; count of bases not matched to a gene: 9. Germline values: CDR1 SNHLY, CDR2 FYNNEI. CDR3 in DNA: TGTGCCAGCAGGGGGGGACAGGGCGTTAACTACGAGCAGTACTTC. Its protein is CASRGGQGVNYEQYF.

J is TRBJ2-5 and V is TRBV6-4; D might be TRBD2 (7 bases). The germline V gene encodes CDR1 MRHNA and CDR2 SNTAGT. The CDR3 totals 17 residues. Trimming took 5 bases from V and 9 from J, leaving 28 bases between them. CDR3 region: CASSYITGRGERDPQYF. CDR3 sequence (DNA): TGTGCCAGCAGTTACATTACAGGGAGGGGCGAGAGAGACCCCCAGTACTTC.

This chain uses TRBV5-6 with TRBJ2-5, with 7 bases that match TRBD2. The CDR3 spans 14 residues. V gave up 4 bases and J gave up 2 bases; unmatched junction bases: 5. Germline CDR1 is SGHDT and CDR2 is YYEEEE. CDR3 protein: CASSLPGLQETQYF. The CDR3 DNA is TGTGCCAGCAGCCTACCGGGACTACAAGAGACCCAGTACTTC.

The genes are TRBV13 and TRBJ1-2; TRBD1 matches at 7 bases. V dropped 5 bases and J dropped 2; count of bases not matched to a gene: 2. Germline loops: CDR1 PRHDT, CDR2 FYEKMQ (reference sequence). This CDR3 has 13 residues. As DNA, the CDR3 is TGTGCCAGCAGCCCGACAGGGAACTATGGCTACACCTTC. It specifies CASSPTGNYGYTF.

The chain is built from TRBV7-9 and TRBJ2-7; D is possibly TRBD1 (6 bases). The germline V and J ends were trimmed by 1 base and 2 bases, with 9 bases remaining between them. Germline V gene data show CDR1 as SEHNR and CDR2 as FQNEAQ (reference sequence). CDR3 size: 14 residues. The chain's CDR3 is CASSLEQGAYEQYF. The CDR3 bases are TGTGCCAGCAGCTTAGAACAGGGAGCCTACGAGCAGTACTTC.

Here the CDR3 reads CASSLYRNTEAFF. CDR3 sequence (DNA): TGTGCCAGCAGCTTGTACAGGAACACTGAAGCTTTCTTT. V usage is TRBV5-4 and J usage is TRBJ1-1; D is unclear. The CDR3 has 13 amino acids. V dropped 1 base and J dropped 1 base, with 5 bases sitting between them. The V gene's germline CDR1 is SGHNT and CDR2 YYREEE (reference sequence).

The V and J genes are TRBV21-1 and TRBJ2-7; the table's D gene call, TRBD2, was not cross checked with the DNA. TRBV21-1 is assigned pseudogene status. The CDR3 covers 16 residues. CDR3 sequence (DNA): TGTGCCAGCAGCAAAGGTTGGGGAGGACTAGCGGGAGGACCCGCTTTC. Translating it yields CASSKGWGGLAGGPAF.

CDR3 DNA sequence: TGTGCCAGCAGCCGAGGGGACATCAGCACTGAAGCTTTCTTT. This translates into CASSRGDISTEAFF. The V and J genes are TRBV3-1 (or the pseudogene TRBV3-2) and TRBJ1-1; D is perhaps TRBD1 (6 bases). This CDR3 comprises 14 residues. V gave up 4 bases and J gave up 4 bases, with 13 bases separating them. CDR1 is LGHDT, CDR2 YNNKEL, per germline (reference sequence).

This clone was found once. The chain couples TRBV21-1 to TRBJ2-3; TRBD2, the table's D call, was not compared with the DNA. TRBV21-1 counts as a pseudogene. The CDR3 runs to 18 residues. The DNA of the CDR3 is TGTGCCAGCAGCCCCATGGGTTTAGCGGGGGGTAGAACAGATACGCAGTATTTT. Its translation: CASSPMGLAGGRTDTQYF.

V is TRBV30 and J is TRBJ2-7; TRBD2 agrees at 10 bases. Germline loops: CDR1 GTSNPN, CDR2 SVGIG (reference sequence). The CDR3 spans 16 residues. V was pared by 4 bases and J by 3 bases, with 12 bases of the junction left unmatched. The CDR3 loop is CAWTIPGRTSGYEQYF. CDR3 DNA sequence: TGTGCCTGGACCATCCCCGGCAGGACTAGCGGCTACGAGCAGTACTTC.

This chain uses TRBV7-2 with TRBJ2-1; 9 nucleotides match TRBD1. V shed 3 bases, J shed 14 bases, and the junction held 2 bases outside the gene matches. This CDR3 comprises 11 residues. The germline CDR1 and CDR2 sequences are SGHTA and FQGNSA. The CDR3 DNA reads as TGTGCCAGCAGCTTGGGGACAGGGAAGTTCTTC. Translated, it gives CASSLGTGKFF. Based on the CDR3 plus reference TRBV7-2 and TRBJ2-1, the full variable domain is GAGVSQSPSNKVTEKGKDVELRCDPISGHTALYWYRQSLGQGLEFLIYFQGNSAPDKSGLPSDRFSAERTGGSVSTLTIQRTQQEDSAVYLCASSLGTGKFFGPGTRLTVL.

J is TRBJ2-3 and V is TRBV5-1; 7 bases fit TRBD2. The trim removed 5 bases at V and 4 bases at J, leaving 10 bases unmatched. The CDR3 length is 15 residues. Germline values: CDR1 SGHRS, CDR2 YFSETQ. This CDR3 reads CASRRRAGEPDTQYF. The CDR3 bases are TGCGCCAGCAGGCGTCGGGCGGGAGAGCCAGATACGCAGTATTTT.

This rearrangement joins TRBV25-1 to TRBJ1-1, with no clear D. V was pared by 1 base and J by 0 bases, with 9 bases between. The CDR3 length is 15 residues. Germline V gene sequence: CDR1 MGHDK, CDR2 SYGVNS. CDR3 nucleotides: TGTGCCAGCAGTGAATCAGCAGGAATGAACACTGAAGCTTTCTTT. It specifies CASSESAGMNTEAFF.

This chain joins TRBV29-1 and TRBJ1-1, with 12 bases aligning to TRBD1. Germline values: CDR1 SQVTM, CDR2 ANQGSEA. This CDR3 has 13 residues. Trimming at V came to 7 bases and at J to 5 bases, leaving 5 bases not matched to a gene. The chain's CDR3 is CSARDRGRTEAFF. The CDR3 nucleotides are TGCAGCGCTAGGGACAGGGGGCGAACTGAAGCTTTCTTT. Complete variable domain (other parts from reference TRBV29-1 and TRBJ1-1): SAVISQKPSRDICQRGTSLTIQCQVDSQVTMMFWYRQQPGQSLTLIATANQGSEATYESGFVIDKFPISRPNLTFSTLTVSNMSPEDSSIYLCSARDRGRTEAFFGQGTRLTVV.

The V and J genes are TRBV28 and TRBJ2-7, with 9 bases aligning to TRBD2. Per the germline V gene, CDR1 is MDHEN and CDR2 is SYDVKM. J gave up 3 bases and V 6 bases, and 9 bases lay outside the gene matches. The CDR3 runs 15 residues. CDR3 amino acids: CASSVIAGAGYEQYF. As DNA, the CDR3 is TGTGCCAGCAGCGTAATAGCGGGAGCGGGCTACGAGCAGTACTTC.